This record covers a single T cell receptor beta chain. In the original workflow: From reference gene primer amplification, estimates of nucleated cell counts were derived. Profiled with immunoSEQ multiplex PCR; TCRdb holds only in-frame clones, not every one. That table is the source of V, J and clone size, and D and trimming were worked out from the DNA. The sample holds about 300,000 clones; roughly 83% are singletons and the top ten take more than 1.1%. Enrollment of patients from Seattle took place during active infection, with longitudinal follow-up. These data belong to a study of blood T cell repertoires in COVID-19. Turning to the study itself: Samples came from the United States, Italy and Spain, spanning acute and convalescent COVID-19.

This sequence was found in a human donor with COVID-19, enrolled during active disease. The donor label of this sample is uncertain. Sequencing was done on a sample of peripheral blood.

CDR3 nucleotides: TGTGCCTGGGCCAGGGCGAGAAACACTGAAGCTTTCTTT. This encodes CAWARARNTEAFF. This chain joins TRBV30 and TRBJ1-1; D possibly corresponds to TRBD1 (5 bases). With 5 bases removed from V and 2 bases from J, the gap between germline ends came to 12 bases. The CDR3 covers 13 residues. Germline CDR1 GTSNPN, CDR2 SVGIG (reference sequence).